This passage covers 4 T cell receptor beta chains from one sample sequenced in a study of regulatory T cells in long-lasting Graves disease. Stated time point: newly diagnosed GD, antithyroid drugs for less than 3 months. The authors made the TCR library using RNA they extracted from PBMCs. The TCR beta library used iRepertoire HTBI primers with Arm-PCR amplification of CDR3. One entry per CDR3 protein, called by TCRdb with MiXCR from the multiplex PCR reads. Counted here are about 560,000 distinct CDR3 sequences, about 15% occurring once; the ten biggest clones make up approximately 12%. These same data were also listed under a study on T cells in Graves' hyperthyroidism and ophthalmopathy.

This specimen consisted of peripheral blood mononuclear cells (PBMCs), obtained at new diagnosis, from a patient treated with antithyroid drugs. Receptors originate from a man younger than 30 with Graves disease.

The rearrangement uses TRBV9 and TRBJ1-5, with 9 bases lining up with TRBD1. The length of the CDR3 is 15 residues. With 4 bases clipped from V and 6 bases from J, the junction kept 8 bases outside the gene matches. Germline CDR1 is SGDLS and CDR2 is YYNGEE. The CDR3 nucleotides read TGTGCCAGCAGCCCCACAGGGGGCCTATCTCAGCCCCAGCATTTT. Amino acid sequence: CASSPTGGLSQPQHF.

This clonotype was counted many times. V is TRBV27 and J is TRBJ2-1; 13 positions match TRBD2. V lost 3 bases to trimming and J lost 3 bases; unmatched junction nucleotides: 2. The CDR3 loop spans 16 amino acids. Looked up from germline, CDR1 is MNHEY and CDR2 is SMNVEV (reference sequence). The CDR3: CASSFGLAGDYNEQFF. The CDR3 DNA is TGTGCCAGCAGTTTCGGACTAGCGGGAGACTACAATGAGCAGTTCTTC.

This sequence joins TRBV11-3 and TRBJ2-1; 11 positions agree with TRBD2. CDR3 length: 16 amino acids. The germline CDR1 and CDR2 sequences are SGHNT and YENEEA. V shed 5 bases and J 8 bases; nucleotides not matched to a gene: 11. The CDR3 protein is CASSRVLAGVAYEQFF. The CDR3 DNA reads as TGTGCCAGCAGCCGCGTACTAGCGGGAGTAGCGTATGAGCAGTTCTTC.

This clonotype was seen many times. CDR3 bases: TGCAGTGCTGCCCGGACTAGCGGGAGCTCCTACGAGCAGTACTTC. It translates to CSAARTSGSSYEQYF. J is TRBJ2-7 and V is TRBV20-1; 13 nucleotides align to TRBD2. CDR1 and CDR2 (germline): DFQATT, SNEGSKA (reference sequence). The CDR3 covers 15 residues. J gave up 0 bases and V 5 bases, and 4 bases lay outside the gene matches.